This T cell receptor (beta chain) is from a study of T cells in Graves' hyperthyroidism and ophthalmopathy. Amplification yielded TCR beta CDR3 regions, with RNA transcripts as the source. HTBI primers were employed in a first-round RT-PCR of the TCR CDR3. A single record per CDR3 protein comes from TCRdb applying MiXCR to the multiplex PCR reads. The sample consists of roughly 510,000 distinct CDR3 sequences, 20% of them appearing once. CDR3 size: 14 residues. Germline CDR1 and CDR2: SNHLY and FYNNEI. With V trimmed by 7 bases and J by 4 bases, 9 bases remained unmatched. Study-wide findings and caveats: Blood shared most expanded thyroid clonotypes above 0.001. The model anticipated ophthalmopathy a median around 6 months pre-onset.

The study defined stable Graves' hyperthyroidism as no ophthalmopathy progression within 18 months. The PBMCs had their origin in around 9.1 ml of fresh peripheral blood. At least ten counts were recorded for this clonotype. The antigen is not known. The receptor was derived from a man aged 18 to 30 with Graves' hyperthyroidism. The sequencing sample was made of blood. The rearrangement links TRBV2 to TRBJ2-7; 8 bases line up with TRBD1. CDR3 region: CASNGQGVLYEQYF. The CDR3 DNA sequence: TGTGCCAGCAACGGACAGGGTGTTCTGTACGAGCAGTACTTC.